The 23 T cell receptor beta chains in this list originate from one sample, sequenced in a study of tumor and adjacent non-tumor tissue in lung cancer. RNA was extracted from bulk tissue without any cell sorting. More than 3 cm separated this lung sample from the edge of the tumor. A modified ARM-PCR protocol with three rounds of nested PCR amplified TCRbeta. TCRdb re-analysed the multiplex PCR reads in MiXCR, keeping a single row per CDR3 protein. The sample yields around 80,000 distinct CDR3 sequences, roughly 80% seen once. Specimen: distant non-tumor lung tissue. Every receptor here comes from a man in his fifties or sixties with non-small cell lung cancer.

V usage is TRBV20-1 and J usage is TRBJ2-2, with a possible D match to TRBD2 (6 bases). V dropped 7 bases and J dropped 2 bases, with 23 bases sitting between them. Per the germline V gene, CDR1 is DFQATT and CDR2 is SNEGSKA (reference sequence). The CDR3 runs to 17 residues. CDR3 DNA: TGCAGTGTTAGGGCTTCGGATGGGGGGAGCAACACCGGGGAGCTGTTTTTT. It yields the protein CSVRASDGGSNTGELFF.

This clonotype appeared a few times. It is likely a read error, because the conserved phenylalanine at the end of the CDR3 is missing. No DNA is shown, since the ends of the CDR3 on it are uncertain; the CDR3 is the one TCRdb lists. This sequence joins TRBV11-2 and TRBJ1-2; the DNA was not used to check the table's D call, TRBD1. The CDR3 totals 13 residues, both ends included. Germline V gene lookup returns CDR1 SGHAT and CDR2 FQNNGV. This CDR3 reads CASSLDRGSGYAL.

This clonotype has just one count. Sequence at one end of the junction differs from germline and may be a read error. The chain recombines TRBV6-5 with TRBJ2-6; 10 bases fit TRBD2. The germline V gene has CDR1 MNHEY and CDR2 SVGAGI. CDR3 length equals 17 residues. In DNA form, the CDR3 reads TGTGACAGCAACCTAGCGGGAGCCAGCTCTGGAGCCAACGTCCTGACTTTC. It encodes CDSNLAGASSGANVLTF.

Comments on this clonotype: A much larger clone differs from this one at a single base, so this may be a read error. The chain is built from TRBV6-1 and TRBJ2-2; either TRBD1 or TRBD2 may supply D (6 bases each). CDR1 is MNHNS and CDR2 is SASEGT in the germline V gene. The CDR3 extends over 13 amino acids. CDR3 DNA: TGTGCCAGCAGTGGGGGGGACACCGGGGGGCTGTTTTTT. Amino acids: CASSGGDTGGLFF.

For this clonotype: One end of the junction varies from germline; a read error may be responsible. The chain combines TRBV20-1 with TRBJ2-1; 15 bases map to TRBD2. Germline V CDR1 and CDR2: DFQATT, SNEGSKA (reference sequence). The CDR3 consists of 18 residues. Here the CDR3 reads CNAPSPGLAGGSYNEEFF. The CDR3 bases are TGCAATGCTCCCTCTCCGGGACTAGCGGGAGGCTCCTACAATGAGGAGTTCTTC.

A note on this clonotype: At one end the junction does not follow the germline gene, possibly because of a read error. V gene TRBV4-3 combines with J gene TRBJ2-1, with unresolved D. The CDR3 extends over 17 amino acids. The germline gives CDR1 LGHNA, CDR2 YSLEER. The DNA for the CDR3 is TGCGCCAGCCGCCAGACTCAGGTGTCGAGCTCCTACAGTGAGCAGTTCTTC. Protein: CASRQTQVSSSYSEQFF.

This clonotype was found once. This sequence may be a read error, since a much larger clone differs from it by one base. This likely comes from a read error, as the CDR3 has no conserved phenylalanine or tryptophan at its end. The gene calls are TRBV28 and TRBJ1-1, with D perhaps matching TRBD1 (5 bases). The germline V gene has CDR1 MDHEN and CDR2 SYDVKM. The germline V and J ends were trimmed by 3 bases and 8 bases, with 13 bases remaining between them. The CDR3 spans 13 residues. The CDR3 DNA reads TGTGCCAGCAGTTTTCAGGTGCGGGGGGAAGCTTTCATT. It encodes CASSFQVRGEAFI.

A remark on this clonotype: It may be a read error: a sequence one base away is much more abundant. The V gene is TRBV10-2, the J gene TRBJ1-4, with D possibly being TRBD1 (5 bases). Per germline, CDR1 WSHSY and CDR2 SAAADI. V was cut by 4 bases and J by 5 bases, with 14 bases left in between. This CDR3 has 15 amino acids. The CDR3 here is CASSVAWGLNEKLFF. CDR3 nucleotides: TGCGCCAGCAGTGTAGCATGGGGACTAAATGAAAAACTGTTTTTT.

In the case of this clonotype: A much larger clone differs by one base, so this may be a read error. CDR3 sequence: CASSQDYIGGLGYIF. CDR3 coding DNA: TGCGCCAGCAGCCAAGATTATATAGGGGGCCTTGGCTACATCTTC. The chain joins TRBV4-3 to TRBJ1-2, with 7 bases fitting TRBD1. The CDR3 totals 15 residues. The germline V gene has CDR1 LGHNA and CDR2 YSLEER.

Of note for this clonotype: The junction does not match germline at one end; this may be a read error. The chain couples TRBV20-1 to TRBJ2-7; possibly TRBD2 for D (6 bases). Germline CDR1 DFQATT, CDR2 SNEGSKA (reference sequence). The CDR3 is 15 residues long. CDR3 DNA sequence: TGCAGTTCTAGGGCGTCTAGCGTGGCCTCCTACGAGCAGTACTTC. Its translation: CSSRASSVASYEQYF.

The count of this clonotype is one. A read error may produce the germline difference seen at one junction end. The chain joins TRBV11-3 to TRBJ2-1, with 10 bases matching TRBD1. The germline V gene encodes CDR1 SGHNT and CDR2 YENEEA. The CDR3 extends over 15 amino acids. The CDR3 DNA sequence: TGTACCAGCTGCTACTTCGGGACAGGGGCCAATGAGCAGTTCTTC. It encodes CTSCYFGTGANEQFF.

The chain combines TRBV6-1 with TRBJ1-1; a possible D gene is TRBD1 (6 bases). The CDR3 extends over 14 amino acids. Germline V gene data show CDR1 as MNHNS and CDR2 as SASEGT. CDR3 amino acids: CATRSGHLNTEAFF. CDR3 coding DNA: TGTGCTACCAGGTCGGGACACCTAAACACTGAAGCTTTCTTT.

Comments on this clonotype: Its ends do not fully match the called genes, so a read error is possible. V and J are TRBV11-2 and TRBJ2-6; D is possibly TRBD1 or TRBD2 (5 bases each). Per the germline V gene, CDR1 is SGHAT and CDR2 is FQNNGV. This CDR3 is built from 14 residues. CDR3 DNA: TGTGGCAGCAGTCCTATCTCTGGGACCAACGTCCTGGTTTTC. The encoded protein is CGSSPISGTNVLVF.

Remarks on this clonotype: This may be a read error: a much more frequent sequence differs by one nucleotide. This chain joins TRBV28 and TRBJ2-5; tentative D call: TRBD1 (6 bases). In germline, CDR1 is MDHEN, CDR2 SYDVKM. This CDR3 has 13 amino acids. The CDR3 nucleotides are TGTGCCGGGGGCTACAGAGGAGGAAAGACCCATTACTTC. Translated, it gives CAGGYRGGKTHYF.

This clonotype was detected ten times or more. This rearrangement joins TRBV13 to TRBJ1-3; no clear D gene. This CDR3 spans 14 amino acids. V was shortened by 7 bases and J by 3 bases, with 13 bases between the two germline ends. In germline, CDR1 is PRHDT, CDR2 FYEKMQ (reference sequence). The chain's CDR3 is CASTGRAVGNTIYF. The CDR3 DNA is TGTGCCAGCACCGGGCGGGCAGTTGGAAACACCATATATTTT.

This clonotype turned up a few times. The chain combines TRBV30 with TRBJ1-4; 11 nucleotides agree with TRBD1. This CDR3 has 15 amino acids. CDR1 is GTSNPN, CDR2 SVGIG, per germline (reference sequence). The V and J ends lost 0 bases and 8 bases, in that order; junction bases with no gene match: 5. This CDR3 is CAWSVGQGAQEKLFF. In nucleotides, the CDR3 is TGTGCCTGGAGTGTTGGACAGGGGGCGCAGGAAAAACTGTTTTTT.

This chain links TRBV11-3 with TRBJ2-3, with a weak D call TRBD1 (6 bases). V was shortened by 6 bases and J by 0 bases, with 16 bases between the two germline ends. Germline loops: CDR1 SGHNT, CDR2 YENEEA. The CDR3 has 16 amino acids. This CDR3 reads CASSQQGQVSTDTQYF. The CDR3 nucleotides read TGTGCCAGCAGTCAACAGGGACAAGTGAGCACAGATACGCAGTATTTT. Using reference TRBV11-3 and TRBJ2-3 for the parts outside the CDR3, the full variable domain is EAGVVQSPRYKIIEKKQPVAFWCNPISGHNTLYWYLQNLGQGPELLIRYENEEAVDDSQLPKDRFSAERLKGVDSTLKIQPAELGDSAVYLCASSQQGQVSTDTQYFGPGTRLTVL.

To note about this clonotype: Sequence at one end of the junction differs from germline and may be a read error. The CDR3 is CTSSLGGSGQPQHF. The CDR3 nucleotides read TGTACCAGTAGTTTGGGCGGGAGTGGACAACCCCAACATTTT. The chain joins TRBV12-3 or TRBV12-4 to TRBJ1-5; perhaps TRBD1 as D (5 bases). The CDR3 is 14 residues long.

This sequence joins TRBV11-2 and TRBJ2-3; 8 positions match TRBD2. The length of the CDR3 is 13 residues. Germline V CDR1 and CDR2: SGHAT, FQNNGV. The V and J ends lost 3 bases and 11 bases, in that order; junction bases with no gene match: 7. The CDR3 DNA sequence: TGTGCCAGCAGCTTTCTAGCGGGCGTTCAGCAGTATTTT. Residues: CASSFLAGVQQYF.

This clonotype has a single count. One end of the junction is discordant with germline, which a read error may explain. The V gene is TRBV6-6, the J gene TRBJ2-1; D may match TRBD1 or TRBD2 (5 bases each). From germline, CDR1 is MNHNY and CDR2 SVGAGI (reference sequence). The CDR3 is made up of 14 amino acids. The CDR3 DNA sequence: TGTACCAGCAGTTACTGGGACCTCTACAATGAGCAGTTCTTC. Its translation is CTSSYWDLYNEQFF.

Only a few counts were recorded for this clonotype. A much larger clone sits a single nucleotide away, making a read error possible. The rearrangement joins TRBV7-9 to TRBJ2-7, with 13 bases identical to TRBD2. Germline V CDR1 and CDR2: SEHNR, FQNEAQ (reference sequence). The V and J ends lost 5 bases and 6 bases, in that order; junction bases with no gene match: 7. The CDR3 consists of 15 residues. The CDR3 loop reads CASSPPGLAGSEQYF. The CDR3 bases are TGTGCCAGCAGCCCACCGGGACTAGCGGGAAGCGAGCAGTACTTC.

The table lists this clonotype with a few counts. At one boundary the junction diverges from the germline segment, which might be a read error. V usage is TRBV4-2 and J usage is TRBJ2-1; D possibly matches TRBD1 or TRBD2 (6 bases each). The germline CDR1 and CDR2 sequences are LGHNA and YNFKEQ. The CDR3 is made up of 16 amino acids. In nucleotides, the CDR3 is TGTGCCAGCAGTCAATTCCGACTAGGGGGACTCAATGAGCTGTTCTTC. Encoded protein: CASSQFRLGGLNELFF.

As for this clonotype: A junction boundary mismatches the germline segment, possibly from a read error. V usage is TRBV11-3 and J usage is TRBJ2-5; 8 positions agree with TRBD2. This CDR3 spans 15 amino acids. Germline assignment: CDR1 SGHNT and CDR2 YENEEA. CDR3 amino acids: CASSIGLAGGKTKYF. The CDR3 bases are TGTGCCAGCAGCATCGGACTAGCTGGGGGGAAGACCAAGTACTTC.